A selection of T cell receptor beta chains follows, all from one sample in a study of metastatic and nonmetastatic thyroid tumors. MiXCR re-clonotyped the PCR reads for TCRdb. Of fewer than 25,000 clones listed, 21% are singletons. The sample consisted of blood. These receptors were collected from a male donor with papillary thyroid cancer or a benign thyroid nodule (not recorded which). Some clones in this sample may be carry-over from other donors' samples. The CDR3 runs from the conserved cysteine through the conserved F or W. D genes are given only for firm matches. Rows give clone size only sometimes, using once, few, many, or a class for an expanded clone.

>.|TRBJ1-1|TRBV6-1|few
CASSDRVSGVLDTEAFF
TGTGCCAGCAGTGACCGGGTTTCGGGAGTCCTGGACACTGAAGCTTTCTTT
>.|TRBJ1-1|TRBV6-1|medium-sized
CASSSLRDTEAFF
TGTGCCAGCAGTTCCCTCCGGGACACTGAAGCTTTCTTT
>TRBD2|TRBJ2-2|TRBV10-3|.
CAIGSSGSPGELFF
TGTGCCATCGGATCTAGCGGGAGTCCCGGGGAGCTGTTTTTT
>.|TRBJ2-6|TRBV6-5|many
CASTQGGGPPSSGANVLTF
TGTGCCAGCACCCAAGGGGGTGGGCCTCCGAGCTCTGGGGCCAACGTCCTGACTTTC
>.|TRBJ1-2|TRBV19|many
CASSGRGYTF
TGTGCCAGTAGTGGGCGCGGCTACACCTTC
>TRBD2|TRBJ2-3|TRBV30|many
CAWRRSGRPGTQYF
TGTGCCTGGAGGAGAAGCGGGAGACCTGGGACGCAGTATTTT
>.|TRBJ1-1|TRBV30|many
CAWTEGGTVEAFF
TGTGCCTGGACCGAAGGAGGCACAGTAGAAGCTTTCTTT
>.|TRBJ2-1|TRBV30|.
CACSPRYHYNEQFF
TGTGCCTGTAGTCCCAGGTATCACTACAATGAGCAGTTCTTC
>TRBD2|TRBJ2-3|TRBV3-1|many
CASSPPLAGAGDTQYF
TGTGCCAGCAGCCCACCCCTAGCGGGAGCTGGGGATACGCAGTATTTT
>.|TRBJ1-2|TRBV5-1|many
CASSLETNSNYGYTF
TGCGCCAGCAGCTTGGAGACCAACTCTAACTATGGCTACACCTTC
>.|TRBJ2-2|TRBV6-5|many
CASSYVSSGELFF
TGTGCCAGCAGTTACGTGAGTTCCGGGGAGCTGTTTTTT
>.|TRBJ1-2|TRBV19|many
CASSIGIRDGYTF
TGTGCCAGTAGTATCGGAATCCGTGATGGCTACACCTTC
>.|TRBJ2-7|TRBV9|many
CASSVDGYERYF
TGTGCCAGCAGCGTAGATGGCTACGAGCGGTACTTC
>.|TRBJ1-6|TRBV5-4|many
CASSLRQEGNSPLHF
TGTGCCAGCAGCTTGAGACAGGAGGGGAATTCACCCCTCCACTTT
>TRBD2|TRBJ2-3|TRBV25-1|few
CASSEGVREGYTDTQYF
TGTGCCAGCAGTGAAGGGGTGAGGGAGGGTTACACAGATACGCAGTATTTT
>.|TRBJ1-1|TRBV10-2|.
CASIGGNTEAFF
TGCGCCAGCATTGGAGGGAACACTGAAGCTTTCTTT
>.|TRBJ2-1|TRBV7-8|many
CASRPSGLRNEQFF
TGTGCCAGCCGCCCATCCGGACTGCGCAATGAGCAGTTCTTC
>TRBD2|TRBJ2-1|TRBV20-1|.
CSAPGGLAGEAYNEQFF
TGCAGTGCCCCCGGGGGACTAGCGGGAGAGGCCTACAATGAGCAGTTCTTC
>.|TRBJ2-3|TRBV7-3|many
CASSLGLQASTDTQYF
TGTGCCAGCAGCTTAGGGCTGCAAGCTAGCACAGATACGCAGTATTTT
>.|TRBJ1-2|TRBV19|few
CASSGTLANYGYTF
TGTGCCAGTAGCGGGACACTTGCTAACTATGGCTACACCTTC
>.|TRBJ2-3|TRBV5-1|many
CASSSPTDTQYF
TGCGCCAGCAGCTCCCCCACAGATACGCAGTATTTT
>.|TRBJ2-7|TRBV28|few
CASSLGGGNEQYF
TGTGCCAGCAGTTTAGGAGGCGGGAACGAGCAGTACTTC
>.|TRBJ2-2|TRBV11-2|.
CASSPLSRYGTGELFF
TGTGCCAGCAGTCCCCTCTCGAGATACGGGACCGGGGAGCTGTTTTTT